These 26 T cell receptor beta chains originate from one sample sequenced in a study of T-cell memory formation after mild COVID-19. MiXCR, applied by TCRdb to the 5' RACE reads, yields one record per CDR3 protein. Of 350,000 to 450,000 distinct CDR3 sequences listed, roughly 20% are singletons. The sample consisted of PBMCs or a T cell subset sorted from them (not recorded which). The receptors were gathered from an adult woman who had mild COVID-19 (a few samples of this study predate the infection). Cell type and time point are not known.

The chain employs TRBV5-1 and TRBJ2-7; D ambiguous. Trimming stripped 0 bases from V and 3 bases from J, with 10 bases between. This CDR3 is built from 14 residues. CDR1 SGHRS and CDR2 YFSETQ come from the germline V gene. The CDR3 is CASSLDQVIYEQYF. The CDR3 nucleotides read TGCGCCAGCAGCTTGGACCAGGTCATCTACGAGCAGTACTTC.

In this sample, this clonotype turned up a few times. The chain links TRBV7-9 to TRBJ2-2; D is undetermined. The CDR3 runs to 12 residues. Germline values: CDR1 SEHNR, CDR2 FQNEAQ (reference sequence). The V and J ends lost 5 bases and 10 bases respectively, with 11 bases between them. The CDR3 here is CASSRELLELFF. CDR3 coding DNA: TGTGCCAGCAGCAGAGAATTGTTGGAGCTGTTTTTT.

This clonotype showed up just a few times. This rearrangement joins TRBV7-9 to TRBJ2-1, with unresolved D. CDR1 and CDR2 (germline): SEHNR, FQNEAQ (reference sequence). This CDR3 is 15 amino acids long. Between the trimmed V and J ends, which lost 5 bases and 0 bases, there was a span of 11 bases. CDR3 sequence: CASSLNWASYNEQFF. The CDR3 nucleotides read TGTGCCAGCAGCCTCAACTGGGCCTCCTACAATGAGCAGTTCTTC.

CDR3 loop: CSAVGQPDTEAFF. The CDR3 DNA reads TGCAGTGCGGTCGGACAGCCTGACACTGAAGCTTTCTTT. The chain joins TRBV20-1 to TRBJ1-1; tentative D call: TRBD1 (6 bases). CDR1 and CDR2 (germline): DFQATT, SNEGSKA (reference sequence). V was pared by 6 bases and J by 3 bases, with 14 bases between. The CDR3 covers 13 residues.

The sample holds a few counts of this clonotype. The chain recombines TRBV3-1 with TRBJ1-6; 8 bases map to TRBD1. Unmatched junction bases numbered 9, after V lost 1 base and J lost 7 bases. Germline V lookup: CDR1 LGHDT, CDR2 YNNKEL (reference sequence). The CDR3 loop spans 17 amino acids. DNA of the CDR3: TGTGCCAGCAGCCAAGTAGAGCGGAGACAGGGGAATTCACCCCTCCACTTT. Its translation is CASSQVERRQGNSPLHF.

CDR3 protein: CASSYGFSYEQYF. CDR3 nucleotides: TGTGCCAGCAGTTACGGCTTCTCCTACGAGCAGTACTTC. The rearrangement joins TRBV6-2 or TRBV6-3 to TRBJ2-7; D remains unclear. The CDR3 extends over 13 amino acids. Germline V CDR1 and CDR2: MNHEY, SVGEGT. V shed 2 bases and J shed 0 bases, with 5 bases lying between them.

The genes are TRBV29-1 and TRBJ1-1; the D is unclear. Trimming left V 3 bases short and J 1 base short, with 12 bases between. The CDR3 contains 14 residues. Per germline, CDR1 SQVTM and CDR2 ANQGSEA. The CDR3: CSVDARAGNTEAFF. CDR3 nucleotides: TGCAGCGTTGACGCCCGGGCGGGGAACACTGAAGCTTTCTTT. The full variable domain, its missing parts supplied by reference TRBV29-1 and TRBJ1-1, is SAVISQKPSRDICQRGTSLTIQCQVDSQVTMMFWYRQQPGQSLTLIATANQGSEATYESGFVIDKFPISRPNLTFSTLTVSNMSPEDSSIYLCSVDARAGNTEAFFGQGTRLTVV.

This clonotype was observed once. V usage is TRBV4-3 and J usage is TRBJ2-2; D is possibly TRBD2 (6 bases). Germline-derived CDR1 and CDR2 are LGHNA and YSLEER. This CDR3 spans 15 amino acids. Trimming removed 1 base from V and 7 bases from J, with 13 bases in between. In DNA, the CDR3 is TGCGCCAGCAGCCAAGTTGGGGGAGGTGACGGGGAGCTGTTTTTT. Translating it yields CASSQVGGGDGELFF.

Notes on this clonotype: One junction end does not reproduce the germline sequence, and a read error may be involved. The chain couples TRBV7-2 to TRBJ2-2, with 7 bases identical to TRBD2. The CDR3 has 16 residues. Germline V gene lookup returns CDR1 SGHTA and CDR2 FQGNSA. The CDR3, as DNA: TGTGCCAGCAGCCGCGAGCGGGACTTAAACACCGTGGAGCTGTTTTTT. Translating it yields CASSRERDLNTVELFF.

The chain uses TRBV11-2 and TRBJ1-1; weak D call: TRBD1 (6 bases). The CDR3 covers 15 residues. Germline V gene lookup returns CDR1 SGHAT and CDR2 FQNNGV. V lost 1 base and J lost 3, with 12 bases in between. The CDR3 sequence is CASSLGGGQYTEAFF. CDR3 sequence (DNA): TGTGCCAGCAGCTTAGGGGGGGGGCAGTACACTGAAGCTTTCTTT.

This clonotype was detected only a few times. Germline is not matched at one junction end, which may reflect a read error. The chain is built from TRBV7-9 and TRBJ2-7; D may be TRBD2 (6 bases). CDR1 and CDR2 from the germline V gene are SEHNR and FQNEAQ (reference sequence). The CDR3 sequence is 11 residues long. The CDR3 loop is CSSSMGGEQYF. CDR3 nucleotides: TGTTCCAGCAGCATGGGAGGCGAGCAGTACTTC.

This clonotype was counted only a few times. V usage is TRBV20-1 and J usage is TRBJ1-5; possibly TRBD1 for D (6 bases). The CDR3 consists of 17 residues. Between the trimmed V and J ends, which lost 2 bases and 3 bases, there was a span of 20 bases. Germline V gives CDR1 DFQATT, CDR2 SNEGSKA (reference sequence). CDR3: CSARPFKGVSDNQPQHF. The DNA for the CDR3 is TGCAGTGCTAGACCATTCAAGGGGGTATCGGACAATCAGCCCCAGCATTTT.

The chain carries TRBV19 and TRBJ1-5, with TRBD1 as a possible D gene (5 bases). CDR3 length: 13 residues. Germline CDR1 LNHDA, CDR2 SQIVND (reference sequence). V was cut by 6 bases and J by 3 bases, with 9 bases left in between. The CDR3 coding sequence is TGTGCCAGTAGGGGACTATCCAATCAGCCCCAGCATTTT. Translation gives CASRGLSNQPQHF.

The genes are TRBV12-3 or TRBV12-4 and TRBJ1-2; D is uncertain. This CDR3 is built from 13 residues. Trimming took 5 bases from V and 4 from J, leaving 11 bases between them. DNA for the CDR3: TGTGCCAGCAGTCCAGCCCCAAGCTATGGCTACACCTTC. Residues: CASSPAPSYGYTF.

This clonotype has a handful of counts. This sequence joins TRBV3-1 and TRBJ1-2; maybe TRBD1 (6 bases). With 6 bases removed from V and 4 bases from J, the gap between germline ends came to 15 bases. CDR1 LGHDT and CDR2 YNNKEL come from the germline V gene (reference sequence). This CDR3 region has 14 residues. The CDR3 DNA reads TGTGCCAGCAGGCCCCGGACAGCCTTCTATGGCTACACCTTC. Protein: CASRPRTAFYGYTF.

The chain uses TRBV4-1 and TRBJ2-3; D remains ambiguous. Germline V CDR1 and CDR2: MGHRA, YSYEKL. The CDR3 length is 14 residues. With 0 bases removed from V and 6 bases from J, the gap between germline ends came to 10 bases. The CDR3 here is CASSQDGSVDTQYF. The CDR3, as DNA: TGCGCCAGCAGCCAAGATGGGTCGGTTGATACGCAGTATTTT.

This clonotype was seen more than once but under ten times. This chain links TRBV29-1 with TRBJ1-1, with 7 bases that match TRBD1. Germline values: CDR1 SQVTM, CDR2 ANQGSEA. V lost 5 bases, J lost 3 bases, and 18 bases stayed unmatched. The CDR3 totals 17 residues. CDR3 bases: TGCAGCGTTCTAGGGACAGACACTAGATTTATGGACACTGAAGCTTTCTTT. As protein: CSVLGTDTRFMDTEAFF.

The table lists this clonotype with a few counts. The chain combines TRBV5-1 with TRBJ2-2; D possibly corresponds to TRBD2 (5 bases). Per the germline V gene, CDR1 is SGHRS and CDR2 is YFSETQ. The CDR3 consists of 19 residues. The ends were cut back, 0 bases at V and 4 bases at J, with 22 bases in the middle. The CDR3 DNA reads TGCGCCAGCAGCTTGGGTCCCCCCGCTCGGGGATGGAGCACCGGGGAGCTGTTTTTT. Its protein product is CASSLGPPARGWSTGELFF.

CDR3 sequence: CASSLLGGINTEAFF. In DNA, the CDR3 is TGTGCCAGCAGTCTACTGGGCGGGATTAACACTGAAGCTTTCTTT. The V and J genes are TRBV27 and TRBJ1-1; D is undetermined. V lost 5 bases and J 2 bases, leaving 15 bases between the germline ends. The CDR3 consists of 15 residues. Germline assignment: CDR1 MNHEY and CDR2 SMNVEV (reference sequence).

V is TRBV2 and J is TRBJ1-4; 11 bases map to TRBD1. The CDR3 extends over 16 amino acids. From germline, CDR1 is SNHLY and CDR2 FYNNEI. The J segment lost 13 bases and the V segment lost 2 bases, leaving 12 bases of the junction unmatched. The CDR3 is CASSELRDRGKGRLFF. CDR3 sequence (DNA): TGTGCCAGCAGTGAACTCCGGGACAGGGGGAAAGGCCGACTGTTTTTT.

The chain recombines TRBV6-1 with TRBJ1-2, with D unresolved. Trimming left V 8 bases short and J 1 base short, with 11 bases between. Germline V gives CDR1 MNHNS, CDR2 SASEGT. The length of the CDR3 is 13 residues. This chain's CDR3 is CASCLGDNYGYTF. The CDR3 DNA is TGTGCCAGCTGCCTGGGAGATAACTATGGCTACACCTTC.

This clonotype was found a few times. This sequence joins TRBV30 and TRBJ2-1; maybe TRBD2 (5 bases). This CDR3 is built from 13 residues. Germline loops: CDR1 GTSNPN, CDR2 SVGIG (reference sequence). V was clipped by 2 bases and J by 4 bases, with 9 bases between them. CDR3 amino acids: CAWSFSGYNEQFF. CDR3 DNA: TGTGCCTGGAGTTTCAGCGGTTACAATGAGCAGTTCTTC.

The CDR3 region has the DNA TGCGCCAGCAGCCAAGACGGGAGGGGGCGGAATCAGCCCCAGCATTTT. This codes for CASSQDGRGRNQPQHF. The chain uses TRBV4-1 and TRBJ1-5; 7 bases agree with TRBD1. This CDR3 region has 16 residues. Unmatched junction bases numbered 6, after V lost 0 bases and J lost 4 bases. CDR1 and CDR2 from the germline V gene are MGHRA and YSYEKL.

V usage is TRBV15 and J usage is TRBJ1-5, with D unclear. V was trimmed by 5 bases and J by 0 bases, leaving 11 bases between them. The CDR3 consists of 15 residues. Per the germline V gene, CDR1 is LNHNV and CDR2 is YYDKDF (reference sequence). The CDR3 spells CATSVSTVSNQPQHF. The CDR3 region has the DNA TGTGCCACCAGCGTTTCAACTGTTAGCAATCAGCCCCAGCATTTT.

The sample holds a few counts of this clonotype. The gene calls are TRBV7-8 and TRBJ2-1; D might be TRBD1 or TRBD2, each matching 5 bases. Trimming shortened V by 7 bases and J by 0 bases, and 10 bases separated the two germline ends. The CDR3 consists of 14 residues. Germline-derived CDR1 and CDR2 are SGHVS and FQNEAQ. The CDR3 region has the DNA TGTGCCAGCACCACTGGGGGCTCCTACAATGAGCAGTTCTTC. Translating it yields CASTTGGSYNEQFF. Filled out from reference TRBV7-8 and TRBJ2-1, the complete variable domain reads GAGVSQSPRYKVAKRGQDVALRCDPISGHVSLFWYQQALGQGPEFLTYFQNEAQLDKSGLPSDRFFAERPEGSVSTLKIQRTQQEDSAVYLCASTTGGSYNEQFFGPGTRLTVL.

This chain connects TRBV7-2 to TRBJ2-1; D gene unclear. The germline CDR1 and CDR2 sequences are SGHTA and FQGNSA. Trimming removed 1 base at V and 0 bases at J, with 10 bases between. The CDR3 contains 16 residues. CDR3 DNA sequence: TGTGCCAGCAGCTTAGAGGGCGCCGTCTCCTACAATGAGCAGTTCTTC. Translating gives CASSLEGAVSYNEQFF.